Listed below are T cell receptor beta chains from one sample, sequenced in a study of human T cells and chemical hapten exposure. TCRdb re-called the RACE reads with MiXCR, one entry per CDR3 protein. The table records around 85,000 distinct CDR3 sequences, under 15% of them present only once. Sequenced here: whole blood, sampled in connection with sensitization to the hapten diphenylcyclopropenone (DPC). The source is a woman in her forties or fifties with alopecia areata. Some clones in this sample may be carry-over from other donors' samples. Both conserved end residues are part of each CDR3. D genes are given only for firm matches. Size is omitted from some rows. Given values are once, few, many or a class for expanded clones.

TRBD1	TRBV29-1	few	TRBJ2-6	TGCAGCGTTATTGGGGACAGGGAATCGTCTGGGGCCAACGTCCTGACTTTC	CSVIGDRESSGANVLTF
TRBD2	TRBV29-1	NA	TRBJ2-5	TGCAGCGTCGGAACTAGCGGAGAGACCCAGTACTTC	CSVGTSGETQYF
NA	TRBV7-9	many	TRBJ1-4	TGTGCCAGCAGCCCCCCGGGGGCCCGTCGTAACAAACTGTTTTTT	CASSPPGARRNKLFF
NA	TRBV7-9	many	TRBJ2-1	TGTGCCAGCAGCCGAGACAGTCGGGATGAGCAGTTCTTC	CASSRDSRDEQFF
NA	TRBV6-1	many	TRBJ1-1	TGTGCCAGCAGTGTCACAGGGAACACTGAAGCTTTCTTT	CASSVTGNTEAFF
NA	TRBV20-1	few	TRBJ1-2	TGCAGTGCTAGGGAGGGGACATCCTATGGCTACACCTTC	CSAREGTSYGYTF
NA	TRBV20-1	NA	TRBJ1-1	TGCAGTGCTGTGAAGAACACTGAAGCTTTCTTT	CSAVKNTEAFF
NA	TRBV6-1	many	TRBJ1-5	TGTGCCAGCACCGAAGGGGTTGGGAGCAATCAGCCCCAGCATTTT	CASTEGVGSNQPQHF
NA	TRBV3-1	NA	TRBJ1-3	TGTGCCAGCAGCCAAGCCCCGAGGAACACCATATATTTT	CASSQAPRNTIYF
NA	TRBV12-3/TRBV12-4	few	TRBJ2-3	TGTGCCAGCAGTTTAGTGTTCGGGGTGTTGGCAGATACGCAGTATTTT	CASSLVFGVLADTQYF
TRBD1	TRBV20-1	few	TRBJ1-6	TGCAGTGCTGCCACAGGGGGTACTTCACCCCTCCACTTT	CSAATGGTSPLHF
NA	TRBV2	many	TRBJ2-7	TGTGCCAGCAGTGAAAGAGGGGCAGAAAACTCCTACGAGCAGTACTTC	CASSERGAENSYEQYF
TRBD1	TRBV11-2	many	TRBJ2-2	TGTGCCAGCAGCCCCACCCACAGGACAGGGGTTAACGGGGAGCTGTTTTTT	CASSPTHRTGVNGELFF
TRBD1	TRBV3-1	NA	TRBJ2-2	TGTGCCAGCAGCCAAGGGACAGGGGCCGGAACCGGGGAGCTGTTTTTT	CASSQGTGAGTGELFF
NA	TRBV6-5	many	TRBJ2-1	TGTGCCAGCAGTCCGAGCGGAAGCTCCTACAATGAGCAGTTCTTC	CASSPSGSSYNEQFF
TRBD1	TRBV29-1	many	TRBJ2-2	TGCAGCGTGGCCCGAGGACAGGGGGTCACCGGGGAGCTGTTTTTT	CSVARGQGVTGELFF
NA	TRBV5-1	NA	TRBJ2-3	TGCGCCAGCAACGGAGGGTTATGGGGGGACACAGATACGCAGTATTTT	CASNGGLWGDTDTQYF
TRBD2	TRBV7-2	many	TRBJ2-7	TGTGCCAGCAGCTTCAAGACTAGCGTCTTCGACGAGCAGTACTTC	CASSFKTSVFDEQYF
NA	TRBV6-2/TRBV6-3	many	TRBJ1-5	TGTGCCACCGGTCGCACAGGGTTGGGCAATCAGCCCCAGCATTTT	CATGRTGLGNQPQHF
NA	TRBV3-1	NA	TRBJ2-4	TGTGCCAGCAGCCAAGACTCTCTAGCCAAAAACATTCAGTACTTC	CASSQDSLAKNIQYF
TRBD1	TRBV6-1	few	TRBJ2-1	TGTGCCAGCAGTGGTCAACAGGGGGCTTCCGGGCAGTTCTTC	CASSGQQGASGQFF
NA	TRBV20-1	many	TRBJ2-1	TGCAGTGCCGTGCGGCCGGGGAGCTCCTACAATGAGCAGTTCTTC	CSAVRPGSSYNEQFF
TRBD1	TRBV7-3	few	TRBJ1-1	TGTGCCAGCAGCTCCAGGGGGGGCACTGAAGCTTTCTTT	CASSSRGGTEAFF
TRBD1	TRBV27	many	TRBJ2-7	TGTGCCAGCAGTGTTACTCGGAACAGGGGCGAGCAGTACTTC	CASSVTRNRGEQYF
NA	TRBV15	NA	TRBJ1-5	TGTGTCACCAGCAGAGTGTGGGAGCCCCAGCATTTT	CVTSRVWEPQHF
TRBD2	TRBV5-4	many	TRBJ2-2	TGTGCCAGCAGCTCCACTAGCGGGACCCTCACCGGGGAGCTGTTTTTT	CASSSTSGTLTGELFF
NA	TRBV29-1	few	TRBJ2-1	TGCAGCGTTGAATGGGACCGCTCCTACAATGAGCAGTTCTTC	CSVEWDRSYNEQFF
NA	TRBV6-2/TRBV6-3	many	TRBJ2-5	TGTGCCAGCAGTTACGGCCGGAGAGAGACCCAGTACTTC	CASSYGRRETQYF
TRBD1	TRBV5-1	few	TRBJ2-1	TGCGCCAGCAGCCCGAGGACCGGGACAGGATTCTCCTACAATGAGCAGTTCTTC	CASSPRTGTGFSYNEQFF
TRBD2	TRBV20-1	NA	TRBJ2-7	TGCAGTGCCAGGGGACTAGCGGGAGTGGGATACGAGCAGTACTTC	CSARGLAGVGYEQYF
NA	TRBV11-1	many	TRBJ2-7	TGTGCCAGCAGCTTATCTGGCATGAGTGGCTACGAGCAGTACTTC	CASSLSGMSGYEQYF
NA	TRBV28	NA	TRBJ1-5	TGTGCCAGCAGTCTTTGGCGGCAGCCCCAGCATTTT	CASSLWRQPQHF
NA	TRBV29-1	NA	TRBJ2-6	TGCAGCGTGGGCCACAGGGATTACTCTGGGGCCAACGTCCTGACTTTC	CSVGHRDYSGANVLTF
TRBD2	TRBV2	few	TRBJ2-1	TGTGCCAGCCCGAGCGGGAGGGCCTTCAATGAGCAGTTCTTC	CASPSGRAFNEQFF
TRBD2	TRBV9	NA	TRBJ2-1	TGTGCCAGCAATCCGGGACTAAACAATGAGCAGTTCTTC	CASNPGLNNEQFF
NA	TRBV29-1	many	TRBJ2-1	TGCAGCGTTGGACCGGGACATTACAATGAGCAGTTCTTC	CSVGPGHYNEQFF
NA	TRBV18	NA	TRBJ1-5	TGTGCCAGCTCACCGGATAGCAATCAGCCCCAGCATTTT	CASSPDSNQPQHF
TRBD2	TRBV2	many	TRBJ2-1	TGTGCCAGCAGGATGACTAGCGCGGGCGGTGGGGAGCAGTTCTTC	CASRMTSAGGGEQFF
NA	TRBV28	many	TRBJ2-4	TGTGCCAGCAGTTTACGATCGGCAGGGGAGGGTATTCAGTACTTC	CASSLRSAGEGIQYF
NA	TRBV7-8	many	TRBJ2-5	TGTGCCAGCAGCTCCTACGGGACTCTCGAGACCCAGTACTTC	CASSSYGTLETQYF
NA	TRBV6-1	many	TRBJ2-3	TGTGCCAGCAGAGACCCCGGGACTTCCACAGATACGCAGTATTTT	CASRDPGTSTDTQYF
TRBD2	TRBV2	few	TRBJ2-3	TGTGCCAGCAGGTGGACTAGCGGGAGTATCGCAGATACGCAGTATTTT	CASRWTSGSIADTQYF
NA	TRBV19	many	TRBJ2-2	TGTGCCAGTAGGGACAGCCGGTCACCCGGGGAGCTGTTTTTT	CASRDSRSPGELFF
NA	TRBV2	NA	TRBJ1-4	TGTGCCAGCAGTGAACACAGGGACGGGGAAAAACTGTTTTTT	CASSEHRDGEKLFF
NA	TRBV11-2	few	TRBJ2-1	TGTGCCAGCAGCCTGCAGCTTTACTCCTACAATGAGCAGTTCTTC	CASSLQLYSYNEQFF
NA	TRBV19	few	TRBJ2-1	TGTGCCAGTAGTATACACGGGGGCTCCTACAATGAGCAGTTCTTC	CASSIHGGSYNEQFF
NA	TRBV6-2/TRBV6-3	few	TRBJ2-7	TGTGCCAGCAGTTACTCGGGTCGCTACGAGCAGTACTTC	CASSYSGRYEQYF
NA	TRBV11-2	NA	TRBJ2-1	TGTGCCAGCAGCATCTCCGGCTCCTACAATGAGCAGTTCTTC	CASSISGSYNEQFF
NA	TRBV29-1	NA	TRBJ1-1	TGCAGCGCCGAAATACAGGTCAACACTGAAGCTTTCTTT	CSAEIQVNTEAFF
NA	TRBV7-9	many	TRBJ1-1	TGTGCCAGCAGCTTCGGAATTGGTGGGACTGAAGCTTTCTTT	CASSFGIGGTEAFF
TRBD1	TRBV20-1	NA	TRBJ2-7	TGCAGTGCTAGAGGCTCATCCGGGACAGGGAACGAGCAGTACTTC	CSARGSSGTGNEQYF
TRBD2	TRBV12-5	few	TRBJ2-5	TGTGCTAGTGGTTTGCTTATGGGGGGTCTGAGGACTAGCGGTGGAACCCAGTACTTC	CASGLLMGGLRTSGGTQYF
NA	TRBV7-2	NA	TRBJ2-2	TGTGCCAGCAGCTTCGGGTTTGCCGGGGAGCTGTTTTTT	CASSFGFAGELFF
NA	TRBV6-5	NA	TRBJ2-2	TGTGCCAGCAGCAACATAGAGTTCGAAGACACCGGGGAGCTGTTTTTT	CASSNIEFEDTGELFF
TRBD2	TRBV10-2	few	TRBJ2-1	TGCGCCAGCAGGGGACTAGCGGGAGGTGGGCCTCACAATGAGCAGTTCTTC	CASRGLAGGGPHNEQFF